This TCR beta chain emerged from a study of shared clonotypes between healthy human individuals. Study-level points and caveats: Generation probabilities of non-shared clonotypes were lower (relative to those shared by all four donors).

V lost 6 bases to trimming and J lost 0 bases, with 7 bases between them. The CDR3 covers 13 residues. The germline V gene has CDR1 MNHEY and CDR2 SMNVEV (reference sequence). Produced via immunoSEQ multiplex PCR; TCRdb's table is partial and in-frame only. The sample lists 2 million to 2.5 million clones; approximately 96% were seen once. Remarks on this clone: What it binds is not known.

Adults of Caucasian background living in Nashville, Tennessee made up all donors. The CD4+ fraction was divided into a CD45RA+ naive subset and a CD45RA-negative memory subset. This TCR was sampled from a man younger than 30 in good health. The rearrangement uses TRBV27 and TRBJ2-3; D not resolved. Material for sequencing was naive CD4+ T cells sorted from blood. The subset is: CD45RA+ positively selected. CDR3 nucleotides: TGTGCCAGCAGAGCAGACAGCACAGATACGCAGTATTTT. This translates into CASRADSTDTQYF.